This TCR beta chain was sequenced during a study of blood T cell repertoires in COVID-19. Across the study: Samples representing acute and convalescent COVID-19 were sourced from the United States, Italy and Spain. Sources were T cells, B-cell-depleted T cells, or PBMCs; the material itself was cDNA or gDNA.

In germline, CDR1 is SGHRS, CDR2 YFSETQ. V lost 2 bases to trimming and J lost 3 bases, with 23 bases between them. This CDR3 comprises 18 residues. As handled by the study authors: Reference gene primer amplification gave nucleated cell count estimates. Profiled with immunoSEQ multiplex PCR; TCRdb holds only in-frame clones, not every one. The V and J calls and the clone size are those of that table, but D and trimming were determined from the DNA. The repertoire holds tens of thousands of clones, approximately 85% seen once, with 9.5% to 13% in the top ten. Sequencing was performed on peripheral blood. The chain recombines TRBV5-1 with TRBJ1-2; tentative D call: TRBD1 (5 bases). This receptor was identified in a human donor in a cohort sampled during active COVID-19. The CDR3 here is CASSLDPRGGLGDYGYTF. The CDR3 DNA sequence: TGCGCCAGCAGCTTAGATCCGAGGGGAGGGCTCGGCGACTATGGCTACACCTTC.